These 17 T cell receptor beta chains share one sample of origin, sequenced in a study of blood T cell repertoires in COVID-19. Assay: immunoSEQ multiplex PCR; the TCRdb copy retains only in-frame clones and omits some. The sample has fewer than 300,000 clones, just over 90% seen once. Sequencing used peripheral blood. The source is a woman aged 25-40 years with COVID-19, enrolled during active disease.

J is TRBJ1-1 and V is TRBV25-1; 12 positions agree with TRBD1. The CDR3 covers 18 residues. Germline CDR1 is MGHDK and CDR2 is SYGVNS. V gave up 0 bases and J gave up 10 bases; unmatched junction bases: 15. The CDR3 loop reads CASSEYALGTGGRGGAFF. Written as DNA, the CDR3 is TGTGCCAGCAGTGAATACGCTCTCGGGACAGGGGGCAGGGGGGGAGCTTTCTTT.

This clone was observed once. The V and J genes are TRBV18 and TRBJ1-2; D uncertain. CDR1 and CDR2 from the germline V gene are KGHSH and LQKENI. V was shortened by 2 bases and J by 5 bases, with 21 bases between the two germline ends. The CDR3 spans 17 residues. The CDR3 bases are TGTGCCAGCTCACCAGGGGTTGAAGGAGGAGCTTTTTATGGCTACACCTTC. Translation gives CASSPGVEGGAFYGYTF.

V gene TRBV11-2 combines with J gene TRBJ2-1, with TRBD2 matching over 9 bases. Germline V CDR1 and CDR2: SGHAT, FQNNGV. The CDR3 loop spans 15 amino acids. V was clipped by 5 bases and J by 0 bases; unmatched bases: 2. CDR3 bases: TGTGCCAGCAGCCCGACTAGCGGCTCCTACAATGAGCAGTTCTTC. Translating it yields CASSPTSGSYNEQFF.

The V and J genes are TRBV11-3 and TRBJ2-1, with a weak D call TRBD2 (6 bases). The CDR3 runs to 13 residues. V shed 8 bases and J shed 5 bases, with 13 bases lying between them. CDR1 is SGHNT, CDR2 YENEEA, per germline. The CDR3 coding sequence is TGTGCCAGCGCCATCGGGAGAAACAATGAGCAGTTCTTC. Its protein is CASAIGRNNEQFF.

The chain recombines TRBV28 with TRBJ1-2, with D tentatively TRBD1 (6 bases). The CDR3 totals 14 residues. Trimming took off 5 bases at V and 4 bases at J, with 14 bases between the two ends. Germline CDR1 and CDR2: MDHEN and SYDVKM. Written as DNA, the CDR3 is TGTGCCAGCAGTGGAGGGGGGGATACCTATGGCTACACCTTC. It specifies CASSGGGDTYGYTF.

The chain carries TRBV5-6 and TRBJ2-7, with 10 bases fitting TRBD1. This CDR3 spans 15 amino acids. V gave up 4 bases and J gave up 3 bases; unmatched junction bases: 7. The germline gives CDR1 SGHDT, CDR2 YYEEEE. For the CDR3, the DNA is TGTGCCAGCAGCCGCCTAGGACAGGGGGTCTACGAGCAGTACTTC. Protein: CASSRLGQGVYEQYF.

The gene calls are TRBV19 and TRBJ2-7, with D maybe TRBD1 (5 bases). This CDR3 contains 13 residues. The germline V and J ends were trimmed by 3 bases and 3 bases, with 9 bases remaining between them. CDR1 LNHDA and CDR2 SQIVND come from the germline V gene (reference sequence). The chain's CDR3 is CASSISRDYEQYF. The DNA for the CDR3 is TGTGCCAGTAGTATTAGCAGGGACTACGAGCAGTACTTC.

This sequence joins TRBV28 and TRBJ1-5; D is undetermined. The CDR3 has 14 amino acids. The germline gives CDR1 MDHEN, CDR2 SYDVKM. V dropped 2 bases and J dropped 2 bases, with 7 bases sitting between them. Here the CDR3 reads CASSLGSGNQPQHF. In DNA, the CDR3 is TGTGCCAGCAGTTTAGGTTCAGGCAATCAGCCCCAGCATTTT.

This sequence joins TRBV7-8 and TRBJ1-4; no firm D call. Germline loops: CDR1 SGHVS, CDR2 FQNEAQ. The CDR3 runs to 15 residues. Trimming cost V 5 bases and J 3 bases, with 13 bases left between them. CDR3 residues: CASSPSAVSNEKLFF. In nucleotides, the CDR3 is TGTGCCAGCAGCCCCAGTGCGGTTTCTAATGAAAAACTGTTTTTT.

The rearrangement joins TRBV7-2 to TRBJ1-3; D is ambiguous. Between the trimmed V and J ends, which lost 1 base and 3 bases, there was a span of 16 bases. Germline lookup yields CDR1 SGHTA and CDR2 FQGNSA. The CDR3 spans 17 residues. As DNA, the CDR3 is TGTGCCAGCAGCTTAGAAGTATCGATAGATCGTGGAAACACCATATATTTT. This sequence encodes CASSLEVSIDRGNTIYF.

The chain recombines TRBV2 with TRBJ2-5, with D perhaps matching TRBD1 (6 bases). CDR3 length: 14 residues. Germline V gene sequence: CDR1 SNHLY, CDR2 FYNNEI. Between the trimmed V and J ends, which lost 3 bases and 1 base, there was a span of 9 bases. The CDR3 region has the DNA TGTGCCAGCAGTGAGGCAGGGGTCCAAGAGACCCAGTACTTC. It codes for CASSEAGVQETQYF.

The rearrangement joins TRBV15 to TRBJ1-4; 7 bases fit TRBD1. Germline CDR1 is LNHNV and CDR2 is YYDKDF (reference sequence). J gave up 2 bases and V 0 bases, and 9 bases lay outside the gene matches. This CDR3 is 18 amino acids long. The CDR3 is CATSRDRRGRSTNEKLFF. For the CDR3, the DNA is TGTGCCACCAGCAGAGATCGGAGGGGGCGGTCGACTAATGAAAAACTGTTTTTT.

V gene TRBV30 combines with J gene TRBJ1-2; TRBD1 is a possible D gene (6 bases). The CDR3 extends over 14 amino acids. Trimming stripped 4 bases from V and 4 bases from J, with 16 bases between. CDR1 and CDR2 from the germline V gene are GTSNPN and SVGIG (reference sequence). CDR3 amino acids: CAWNQGGVGYGYTF. Written as DNA, the CDR3 is TGTGCCTGGAACCAAGGGGGGGTAGGCTATGGCTACACCTTC. The whole variable domain, remainder taken from reference TRBV30 and TRBJ1-2, is SQTIHQWPATLVQPVGSPLSLECTVEGTSNPNLYWYRQAAGRGLQLLFYSVGIGQISSEVPQNLSASRPQDRQFILSSKKLLLSDSGFYLCAWNQGGVGYGYTFGSGTRLTVV.

The chain carries TRBV28 and TRBJ1-6; 10 nucleotides match TRBD1. Germline trimming cut 3 bases from V and 6 bases from J; bases unmatched to any gene: 5. Germline CDR1 and CDR2: MDHEN and SYDVKM. The CDR3 is made up of 16 amino acids. CDR3 sequence reads: CASSFPDRGLNSPLHF. DNA for the CDR3: TGTGCCAGCAGTTTTCCCGACAGGGGGCTTAATTCACCCCTCCACTTT.

The rearrangement links TRBV11-2 to TRBJ2-3; TRBD2 agrees at 11 bases. This CDR3 is built from 16 residues. V was clipped by 5 bases and J by 4 bases; unmatched bases: 8. The germline V gene has CDR1 SGHAT and CDR2 FQNNGV. Here the CDR3 DNA reads TGTGCCAGCAGCCCCCCACTAGCGGGAGTGGCAGATACGCAGTATTTT. Its translation: CASSPPLAGVADTQYF.

The gene calls are TRBV10-3 and TRBJ2-5; 9 bases line up with TRBD2. This CDR3 has 17 amino acids. Trimming removed 0 bases from V and 5 bases from J; junction bases left unmatched: 10. Germline V gives CDR1 ENHRY, CDR2 SYGVKD. CDR3 DNA: TGTGCCATCAGTGAGTCGGTCGGTAGCGGGAGACGGGAGACCCAGTACTTC. Protein product: CAISESVGSGRRETQYF.

This chain links TRBV19 with TRBJ1-5; D unresolved. CDR3 length equals 15 residues. The germline CDR1 and CDR2 sequences are LNHDA and SQIVND (reference sequence). Trimming took off 0 bases at V and 2 bases at J, with 8 bases between the two ends. CDR3 in DNA: TGTGCCAGTAGTATAGAGGGAGGCGGCAATCAGCCCCAGCATTTT. It encodes CASSIEGGGNQPQHF.